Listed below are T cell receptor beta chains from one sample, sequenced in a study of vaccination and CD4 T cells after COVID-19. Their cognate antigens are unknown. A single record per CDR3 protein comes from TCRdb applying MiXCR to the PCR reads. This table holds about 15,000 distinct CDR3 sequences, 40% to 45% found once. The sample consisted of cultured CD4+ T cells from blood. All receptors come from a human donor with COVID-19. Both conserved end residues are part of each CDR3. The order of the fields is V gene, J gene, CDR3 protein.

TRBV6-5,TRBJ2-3,CASSYGRTSGGGTDTQYF
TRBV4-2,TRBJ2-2,CASSQAGLAGVTGELFF
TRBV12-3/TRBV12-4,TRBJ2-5,CASSQDRGQETQYF
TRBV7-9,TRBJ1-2,CASSFRTDSNYGYTF
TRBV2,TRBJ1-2,CASSEAPHLGYTF
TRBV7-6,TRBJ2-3,CASSLGVSGGAGTDTQYF
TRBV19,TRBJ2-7,CASSTGGEQYF
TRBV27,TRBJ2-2,CASRPGTVNTGELFF
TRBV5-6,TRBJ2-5,CASSQQRQGETQYF
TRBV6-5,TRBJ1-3,CASSYSSNPSGNTIYF
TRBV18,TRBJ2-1,CASSPLSGHEQFF
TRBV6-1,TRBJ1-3,CAVLDRGAGNTIYF
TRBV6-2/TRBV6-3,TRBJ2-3,CASSFAETTDTQYF
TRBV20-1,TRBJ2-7,CSAESRGLSSYEQYF
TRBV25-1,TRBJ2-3,CASSESQHSTDTQYF
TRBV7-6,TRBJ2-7,CASSLGMHNRSYEQYF
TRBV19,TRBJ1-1,CASSRTVNTEAFF
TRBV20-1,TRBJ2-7,CSARGAAYEQYF
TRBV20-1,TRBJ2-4,CSARSGFGIQYF
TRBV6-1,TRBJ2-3,CASRGERGTDTQYF
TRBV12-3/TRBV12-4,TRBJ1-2,CASSPDRGKSGYTF
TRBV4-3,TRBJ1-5,CASSQGPTVTPQHF
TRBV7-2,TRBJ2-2,CASNQRGSGALRELFF
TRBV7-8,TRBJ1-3,CASSPLGQGATIYF
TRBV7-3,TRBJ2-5,CASSLKTGYEGTQYF
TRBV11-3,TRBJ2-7,CASSRDFWYEQYF
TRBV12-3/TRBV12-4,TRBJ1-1,CASSPKLTTIGNTEAFF
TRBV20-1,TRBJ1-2,CSARGDYPVNYGYTF
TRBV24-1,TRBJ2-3,CATSDLGGATDTQYF
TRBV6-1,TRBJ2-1,CASGQGGMSSYNEQFF
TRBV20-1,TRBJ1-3,CSARAGTHVDTVYF
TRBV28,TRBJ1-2,CASSLNGRGDYGYTF
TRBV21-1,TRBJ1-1,CASSKVGSEAFF
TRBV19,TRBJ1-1,CASSIGAGNVEAFF
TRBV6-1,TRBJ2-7,CASRPSTGGMYEQYF
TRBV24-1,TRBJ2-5,CATSDRSDQETQYF
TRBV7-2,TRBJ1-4,CASSLAGVGEKLFF
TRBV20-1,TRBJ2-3,CSARGAGGVTDTQYF
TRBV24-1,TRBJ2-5,CATSADRGLVETQYF
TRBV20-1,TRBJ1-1,CSAPSPRGGDTEAFF
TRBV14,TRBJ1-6,CASSQWDRGSSPLHF
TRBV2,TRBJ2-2,CASSEIRGTGELFF
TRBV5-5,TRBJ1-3,CASSSQNTIYF
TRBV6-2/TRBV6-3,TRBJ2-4,CASSSLQGAGGHIQYF
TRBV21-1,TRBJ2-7,CASSPPSGTGSEQYF
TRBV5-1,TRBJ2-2,CASSLKLADTGELFF
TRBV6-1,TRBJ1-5,CASSEVQANQPQHF
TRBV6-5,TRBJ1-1,CASSYSSRGVMNTEAFF
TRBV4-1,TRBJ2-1,CASSQGTIGGWEQFF
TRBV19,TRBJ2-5,CASSMYFGETQYF
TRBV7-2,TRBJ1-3,CASSPRQTSGNTIYF
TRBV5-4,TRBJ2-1,CASSLESLALEQFF
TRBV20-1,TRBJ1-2,CSATANGYGYTF
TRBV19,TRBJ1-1,CATQMEVGAEAFF
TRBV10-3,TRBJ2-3,CAIGGGITDTQYF
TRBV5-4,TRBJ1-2,CASSLVGSYGYTF
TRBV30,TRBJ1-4,CAWTSRDISFEKLFF